This T cell receptor (beta chain) was observed in a study of T cells in Graves' hyperthyroidism and ophthalmopathy. This clonotype was seen repeatedly, ten times or more. Amplified regions were TCR beta CDR3 sequences from RNA transcripts. Primed by the HTBI set, a first-round RT-PCR was run on the TCR CDR3. TCRdb called the multiplex PCR reads again in MiXCR, with one record for every CDR3 protein. In the table there are under 450,000 distinct CDR3 sequences, approximately 15% of which are singletons. The material sequenced was blood. The receptor comes from a man between 25 and 39 years old with Graves' hyperthyroidism that later progressed to Graves' ophthalmopathy.

The CDR3 reads CASSAGPGNTEAFF. The DNA for the CDR3 is TGTGCCAGTAGTGCCGGACCGGGAAACACTGAAGCTTTCTTT. This chain uses TRBV19 with TRBJ1-1; no definite D call. The CDR3 is 14 residues long. Germline CDR1 and CDR2: LNHDA and SQIVND (reference sequence). V dropped 5 bases and J dropped 2 bases, with 12 bases sitting between them.